This TCR beta chain was captured by sequencing in a study of blood T cell repertoires in COVID-19. Trimming left V 0 bases short and J 7 bases short, with 9 bases between. The CDR3 is made up of 13 amino acids. Germline V gives CDR1 MNHNY, CDR2 SVGAGI (reference sequence). Participant ages covered roughly 18 to 89 years across 20 to 25 US areas. Profiled with immunoSEQ multiplex PCR; TCRdb holds only in-frame clones, not every one. The sample includes around 160,000 clones, about four fifths seen only once; the top ten take roughly 5.7%. The chain couples TRBV6-6 to TRBJ1-1, with D uncertain. The clonotype comes from a woman aged 45-65 years who had been exposed to COVID-19. Sequences were obtained from PBMCs or T cells enriched from blood (not recorded which). CDR3 nucleotide sequence: TGTGCCAGCAGTTACTCTCGCGGCTTTGAAGCTTTCTTT. The encoded protein is CASSYSRGFEAFF.